This entry describes one T cell receptor (beta chain). This clonotype was counted a few times. Its recognized antigen is unknown. Base qualities are not provided; no much larger clone lies one nucleotide away. This entry comes from a study of human T cells and chemical hapten exposure (dated by TCRdb to the early 2020s). Context from the whole study: For sensitization, 2% DPC in acetone was applied to an approximately 2 cm by approximately 2 cm area of upper inner arm skin. Weekly therapeutic DPC doses were additionally applied to the scalp of patients throughout the approximately 25-week study period. Patch testing was performed on the upper back with Finn chambers containing 0.01% DPC, and the patch tests were scored after 6 days according to International Contact Dermatitis Research Group standards. The mostly female patient cohort included alopecia areata with under or over 50% scalp involvement, alopecia totalis and alopecia universalis. Libraries were combined into a pool for sequencing, and differences in TCR yield between samples came mainly from small differences in library volumes within the pool. This study followed changes in the peripheral blood TCR repertoire in vivo during primary and secondary sensitization of alopecia patients to the hapten diphenylcyclopropenone (DPC). Blood samples were taken from patients before sensitization (week 0) and at 2, 6 and about 24 weeks after DPC sensitization. Roughly 30 alopecia patients gave blood for TCR sequencing at one to four time points (pre-sensitization, 2, 6 and 24 weeks).

The sample's time point, from its label and the paper: patch test 1, 2 weeks after DPC sensitization. The treatment or condition label, read with the paper, signifies: therapeutic diphenylcyclopropenone sensitization with weekly scalp DPC. At every patch-test visit, the blood draw took place before the patch test was put on. To be eligible, patients had to be aged 18 to 70, diagnosed with alopecia and judged suitable for DPC therapy, while pregnant patients were excluded. Total RNA was isolated from unfractionated whole blood collected in Tempus Blood RNA tubes. Library method: RACE. Sequenced using a NextSeq 500. During library preparation, unique molecular identifiers were attached to individual cDNA molecules so that TCRs could be counted quantitatively and reproducibly. For every blood RNA sample, sequencing covered both the TCR alpha and TCR beta chains. On the study's bioinformatics: A median of around 96,000 TCRs per sample was observed, with a range of about 20,000 to 750,000. The Decombinator software suite was used to annotate V, J and CDR3 in the TCR reads. For the PS versus PT1 abundance plots, all samples were subsampled to the same number of TCRs (28,000). Expanded TCRs were defined as absent before sensitization and observed at least eight times at the 2-week time point. Through fastp at Q25 and MiXCR, TCRdb rebuilt clones from the public reads, retaining in-frame beta chains. One record per CDR3 amino acid sequence lists the most common genes and DNA. The V and J calls and clone size come from TCRdb's table, not from the authors' own analysis. This sample gives 75,000 to 100,000 distinct CDR3 sequences in total; 9.5% to 15% of them show up just once. Over 2% of the sample lies in the top ten.

The CDR3 goes from the cysteine to the phenylalanine over 16 residues. Only the CDR3 region is kept as DNA, spanning 48 bases read in frame from base 1. According to the germline V gene, CDR1 reads MNHEY and CDR2 reads SVGEGT. Trimming leaves V shorter by 0 bases and J shorter by 4 bases, with the junction holding 4 bases beyond the gene matches. Overall results and qualifications from the work: Because all patients had alopecia, a presumed autoimmune disease, the immune response of the patients might differ from that of healthy individuals. Repeated subsampling changed both the strength of the expansion versus patch-test correlation and the threshold at which that correlation became significant. Compared with pre-sensitization or healthy control sets, expanded TCRs formed significantly more large CDR3 similarity clusters, which is consistent with antigen-driven responses. The number of TCRs above 1 in 1000 frequency did not change with DPC sensitization; there was no evidence of global repertoire structure alterations. The number of PT1 expanded TCRs positively correlated with patch test score, significant at thresholds 8, 16 and 32 but not 4.

Sequencing used whole blood, obtained in connection with sensitization to the hapten diphenylcyclopropenone (DPC). The source of this sequence is a middle-aged woman with alopecia areata. Some clones in this sample may be carry-over from other donors' samples. The chain is assembled from TRBV6-2 or TRBV6-3 and TRBJ2-5, with 11 middle bases fitting TRBD2. The DNA sequence is given as TGTGCCAGCAGTTACTCAATGGGGACTAGCGGAGAGACCCAGTACTTC. It specifies CASSYSMGTSGETQYF.